One and the same sample provided the 21 T cell receptor beta chains below, sequenced in a study of blood T cell repertoires in COVID-19. Some clones are missing from TCRdb's copy, which holds only in-frame ones; the method was immunoSEQ multiplex PCR. The table has a few hundred thousand clones, 75% to 90% seen once; the top ten hold about 2.5%. Sequencing was carried out using PBMCs or T cells enriched from blood (not recorded which). These receptors were taken from a woman between 45 and 65 years old who had recovered from COVID-19.

The V call is TRBV3-1 (or the pseudogene TRBV3-2), the J call TRBJ1-3, with D perhaps matching TRBD1 (6 bases). The ends were cut back, 4 bases at V and 4 bases at J, with 11 bases in the middle. CDR3 length equals 14 residues. CDR1 and CDR2 (germline): LGHDT, YNNKEL (reference sequence). For the CDR3, the DNA is TGTGCCAGCAGCCCACAGGGCTCAGGAAACACCATATATTTT. Translation gives CASSPQGSGNTIYF.

J is TRBJ1-1 and V is TRBV30; D remains unclear. Germline assignment: CDR1 GTSNPN and CDR2 SVGIG (reference sequence). Trimming removed 0 bases at V and 9 bases at J, with 11 bases between. The CDR3 loop spans 12 amino acids. CDR3: CAWSVIGFQAFF. The CDR3, as DNA: TGTGCCTGGAGTGTTATCGGGTTCCAAGCTTTCTTT.

The rearrangement joins TRBV29-1 to TRBJ2-5; D is unresolved. This CDR3 is 11 amino acids long. The germline gives CDR1 SQVTM, CDR2 ANQGSEA. Trimming left V 5 bases short and J 2 bases short, with 6 bases between. CDR3: CSVQLQETQYF. CDR3 sequence (DNA): TGCAGCGTTCAGTTACAAGAGACCCAGTACTTC. Full variable domain (outside the CDR3, taken from reference TRBV29-1 and TRBJ2-5): SAVISQKPSRDICQRGTSLTIQCQVDSQVTMMFWYRQQPGQSLTLIATANQGSEATYESGFVIDKFPISRPNLTFSTLTVSNMSPEDSSIYLCSVQLQETQYFGPGTRLLVL.

The rearrangement links TRBV11-2 to TRBJ2-7; 7 bases align to TRBD1. Germline lookup yields CDR1 SGHAT and CDR2 FQNNGV. This CDR3 comprises 14 residues. Trimming removed 7 bases from V and 6 bases from J; junction bases left unmatched: 12. The CDR3 DNA reads TGTGCCAGCATCTCACAGGGGCCCCCTGGCGAGCAGTACTTC. This gives the protein CASISQGPPGEQYF.

V and J are TRBV21-1 and TRBJ2-3; TRBD1, the table's D call, lacks a check against the DNA. TRBV21-1 is flagged as a pseudogene. The CDR3 is 18 residues long. CDR3 in amino acids: CASSKGFRTGDSTDTQYF. The CDR3 DNA follows: TGTGCCAGCAGCAAAGGTTTTAGAACAGGGGATAGCACAGATACGCAGTATTTT.

This chain links TRBV29-1 with TRBJ1-1; no reliable D call. CDR1 is SQVTM, CDR2 ANQGSEA, per germline. Trimming pared 0 bases from V and 11 bases from J, leaving 16 bases between. This CDR3 region has 13 residues. CDR3 sequence: CSVEDQSRPDAFF. The CDR3 region has the DNA TGCAGCGTTGAAGATCAGTCGCGGCCGGATGCTTTCTTT.

The chain combines TRBV3-1 (or the pseudogene TRBV3-2) with TRBJ2-1; TRBD2 matches 8 bases. Looked up from germline, CDR1 is LGHDT and CDR2 is YNNKEL (reference sequence). The CDR3 loop spans 14 amino acids. Trimming cost V 3 bases and J 3 bases; bases outside gene matches: 1. As DNA, the CDR3 is TGTGCCAGCAGCCACGGGGGGGGCTACAATGAGCAGTTCTTC. Its translation: CASSHGGGYNEQFF.

The chain recombines TRBV6-2 or TRBV6-3 with TRBJ2-2, with TRBD2 matching 8 bases. V gave up 0 bases and J gave up 6 bases; unmatched junction bases: 6. Germline V gene data show CDR1 as MNHEY and CDR2 as SVGEGT. The CDR3 is 16 amino acids. CDR3 sequence reads: CASSYSSGKVAGELFF. Here the CDR3 DNA reads TGTGCCAGCAGTTACTCTAGCGGGAAGGTCGCCGGGGAGCTGTTTTTT.

The chain combines TRBV18 with TRBJ2-1; 8 bases align to TRBD2. Germline CDR1 and CDR2: KGHSH and LQKENI. This CDR3 has 16 residues. V was pared by 2 bases and J by 0 bases, with 3 bases of the junction left unmatched. The CDR3 here is CASSPSGGISYNEQFF. The DNA for the CDR3 is TGTGCCAGCTCACCATCGGGAGGGATCTCCTACAATGAGCAGTTCTTC.

The chain recombines TRBV6-5 with TRBJ1-1; TRBD1 might be the D (5 bases). The germline CDR1 and CDR2 sequences are MNHEY and SVGAGI. The CDR3 covers 13 residues. Trimming took 7 bases from V and 0 from J, leaving 9 bases between them. CDR3 sequence reads: CASKLGVNTEAFF. For the CDR3, the DNA is TGTGCCAGCAAATTAGGGGTGAACACTGAAGCTTTCTTT.

In this sample, this clone turned up once. V usage is TRBV9 and J usage is TRBJ1-4, with D perhaps matching TRBD1 (6 bases). The germline V and J ends were trimmed by 0 bases and 6 bases, with 9 bases remaining between them. Germline V CDR1 and CDR2: SGDLS, YYNGEE. The CDR3 totals 14 residues. CDR3 sequence reads: CASSVAQGDEKLFF. In nucleotides, the CDR3 is TGTGCCAGCAGCGTAGCACAGGGAGATGAAAAACTGTTTTTT.

There are a few counts of this clone. V usage is TRBV18 and J usage is TRBJ1-6; tentatively, D is TRBD1 (5 bases). The CDR3 covers 14 residues. From germline, CDR1 is KGHSH and CDR2 LQKENI. V lost 3 bases and J 11 bases, leaving 14 bases between the germline ends. CDR3 loop: CASSPGGDGPPLHF. The CDR3 region has the DNA TGTGCCAGCTCACCGGGCGGGGACGGGCCACCCCTCCACTTT. Full variable domain (missing parts from reference TRBV18 and TRBJ1-6): NAGVMQNPRHLVRRRGQEARLRCSPMKGHSHVYWYRQLPEEGLKFMVYLQKENIIDESGMPKERFSAEFPKEGPSILRIQQVVRGDSAAYFCASSPGGDGPPLHFGNGTRLTVT.

The chain employs TRBV6-5 and TRBJ1-3, with D possibly TRBD1 on 6 matching bases. Per germline, CDR1 MNHEY and CDR2 SVGAGI. Trimming took 4 bases from V and 0 from J, leaving 13 bases between them. The CDR3 contains 16 residues. CDR3 nucleotide sequence: TGTGCCAGCAGTTCAAAGGGGGGGAACTCTGGAAACACCATATATTTT. Its translation is CASSSKGGNSGNTIYF.

The gene calls are TRBV30 and TRBJ1-2, with 8 bases lining up with TRBD1. With V trimmed by 4 bases and J by 8 bases, 6 bases remained unmatched. Germline lookup yields CDR1 GTSNPN and CDR2 SVGIG (reference sequence). The CDR3 consists of 12 residues. CDR3 in DNA: TGTGCCTGGATAGAGACAGGGGACGGCTACACCTTC. This sequence encodes CAWIETGDGYTF.

V and J are TRBV29-1 and TRBJ1-6; D unclear. V gave up 7 bases and J gave up 9 bases, with 4 bases separating them. Germline CDR1 is SQVTM and CDR2 is ANQGSEA. There are 9 residues in the CDR3. This CDR3 is CSDFSPLHF. The CDR3 DNA follows: TGCAGCGACTTTTCACCCCTCCACTTT.

The rearrangement uses TRBV19 and TRBJ2-1; tentatively, D is TRBD1 (6 bases). Germline assignment: CDR1 LNHDA and CDR2 SQIVND (reference sequence). The V and J ends lost 1 base and 2 bases respectively, with 12 bases between them. This CDR3 comprises 16 residues. CDR3 sequence reads: CASSIGQRTAYNEQFF. The CDR3 DNA sequence: TGTGCCAGTAGTATAGGGCAAAGGACAGCCTACAATGAGCAGTTCTTC.

This sequence joins TRBV7-8 and TRBJ1-1; no reliable D call. V lost 0 bases to trimming and J lost 2 bases, with 7 bases between them. CDR3 length equals 14 residues. Germline V gene sequence: CDR1 SGHVS, CDR2 FQNEAQ. CDR3 sequence: CASSLASYNTEAFF. CDR3 bases: TGTGCCAGCAGCTTAGCCAGTTACAACACTGAAGCTTTCTTT.

The CDR3 spells CASMDRTGELFF. The CDR3 DNA reads as TGTGCCAGCATGGACAGGACCGGGGAGCTGTTTTTT. This sequence joins TRBV6-5 and TRBJ2-2; TRBD1 matches 7 bases. Unmatched junction bases numbered 1, after V lost 7 bases and J lost 5 bases. The CDR3 is 12 residues long. Germline V lookup: CDR1 MNHEY, CDR2 SVGAGI.

The V and J genes are TRBV7-9 and TRBJ1-6; 8 bases map to TRBD1. Germline values: CDR1 SEHNR, CDR2 FQNEAQ (reference sequence). The V and J ends lost 5 bases and 10 bases, in that order; junction bases with no gene match: 7. The CDR3 totals 14 residues. CDR3 bases: TGTGCCAGCAGCCGTGGACAGGGAGGGTCACCCCTCCACTTT. This translates into CASSRGQGGSPLHF.

The chain is built from TRBV6-1 and TRBJ1-6, with D perhaps matching TRBD1 (5 bases). The CDR3 spans 13 residues. The ends were cut back, 9 bases at V and 10 bases at J, with 16 bases in the middle. Germline lookup yields CDR1 MNHNS and CDR2 SASEGT. This chain's CDR3 is CASAGQGESPLHF. CDR3 nucleotides: TGTGCCAGTGCGGGGCAGGGTGAATCACCCCTCCACTTT.

The chain employs TRBV14 and TRBJ2-1; 11 positions agree with TRBD1. CDR1 and CDR2 from the germline V gene are SGHDN and FVKESK. The CDR3 sequence is 15 residues long. V gave up 3 bases and J gave up 3 bases; unmatched junction bases: 1. CDR3 protein: CASSQGTGGYNEQFF. CDR3 nucleotide sequence: TGTGCCAGCAGCCAGGGGACAGGGGGCTACAATGAGCAGTTCTTC.